These T cell receptor beta chains were read from a single sample in a study of CD8 T cells in Susac syndrome. Each CDR3 protein is one row after TCRdb ran MiXCR on the immunoSEQ multiplex PCR reads. This table has about 200,000 distinct CDR3 sequences, more than 85% appearing once. What was sequenced was CD8+ T cells from PBMCs. These receptor sequences come from a human donor with multiple sclerosis. CDR3s include the opening cysteine and the closing phenylalanine or tryptophan. The D gene is left open where the match is weak. Size is omitted from some rows. Given values are once, few, many or a class for expanded clones.

>TRBD1|once|TRBV27|TRBJ2-1|14
TGTGCCAGCAGTTGGCAGGGGGACTACAATGAGCAGTTCTTC
CASSWQGDYNEQFF
>TRBD1|-|TRBV30|TRBJ1-1|15
TGTGCCTGGAGTGAAGGGGGCCTCATGAACACTGAAGCTTTCTTT
CAWSEGGLMNTEAFF
>TRBD1|-|TRBV11-2|TRBJ1-4|16
TGTGCCAGCAGCCCTCAAGGAGGGGGCAGTGGTGAAAAACTGTTTTTT
CASSPQGGGSGEKLFF
>TRBD2|-|TRBV7-9|TRBJ2-3|17
TGTGCCAGCAGCCCCCCCCGACTAGCCTATGACACAGATACGCAGTATTTT
CASSPPRLAYDTDTQYF
>-|-|TRBV18|TRBJ2-1|16
TGTGCCAGCTCACCTAGTACTAGCCCCTCCCCCCATGAGCAGTTCTTC
CASSPSTSPSPHEQFF
>-|once|TRBV12-3/TRBV12-4|TRBJ2-7|13
TGTGCCAGCAGTTCCGGGGTTGGGTACGAGCAGTACTTC
CASSSGVGYEQYF
>-|-|TRBV12-3/TRBV12-4|TRBJ1-5|17
TGTGCCAGCAGTTTGGGGGGTTCTTGGGAGGGTGATCAGCCCCAGCATTTT
CASSLGGSWEGDQPQHF
>-|-|TRBV20-1|TRBJ2-1|11
TGCAGTGCTAGAGTGGGGAGTGAGCAGTTCTTC
CSARVGSEQFF
>-|-|TRBV12-3/TRBV12-4|TRBJ1-4|14
TGTGCCAGCAGTCCCACGGGGGGGAATGAAAAACTGTTTTTT
CASSPTGGNEKLFF
>TRBD2|-|TRBV9|TRBJ2-7|15
TGTGCCAGCAGCGTAGCTAGCGGGGGGGTCCACGAGCAGTACTTC
CASSVASGGVHEQYF
>-|-|TRBV5-1|TRBJ1-5|18
TGCGCCAGCAGCGTTCCGCTCAGGGTCCCGAGGGGCAATCAGCCCCAGCATTTT
CASSVPLRVPRGNQPQHF
>TRBD2|-|TRBV9|TRBJ2-5|16
TGTGCCAGCAGCGCCGGGACTAGCGGGGGCCGAGAGACCCAGTACTTC
CASSAGTSGGRETQYF